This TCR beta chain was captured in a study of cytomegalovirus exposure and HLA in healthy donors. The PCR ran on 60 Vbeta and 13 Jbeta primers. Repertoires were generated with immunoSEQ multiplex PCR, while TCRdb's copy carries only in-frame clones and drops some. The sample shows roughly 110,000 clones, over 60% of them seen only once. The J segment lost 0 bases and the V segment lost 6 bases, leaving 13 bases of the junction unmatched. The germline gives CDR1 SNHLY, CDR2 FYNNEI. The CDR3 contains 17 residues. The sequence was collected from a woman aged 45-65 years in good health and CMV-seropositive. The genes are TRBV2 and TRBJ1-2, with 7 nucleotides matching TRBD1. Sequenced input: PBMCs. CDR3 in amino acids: CASRAGTAISSNYGYTF. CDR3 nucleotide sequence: TGTGCCAGCAGAGCCGGGACAGCGATTTCTTCTAACTATGGCTACACCTTC.